One sample yielded the 24 T cell receptor beta chains listed below, sequenced in a study of response to subunit inactivated influenza vaccine. TCRdb reanalysed the RT-PCR reads using MiXCR and keeps one entry per CDR3 protein. The data hold about 480,000 distinct CDR3 sequences, with 11% observed a single time. The sample consisted of PBMCs from blood, taken around seven weeks after vaccination. The receptors come from a man aged 50 to 59 who received an inactivated influenza vaccine.

This clonotype was seen only a few times. The chain employs TRBV3-1 and TRBJ1-2; TRBD1 might be the D (5 bases). This CDR3 comprises 12 residues. CDR1 is LGHDT, CDR2 YNNKEL, per germline (reference sequence). V lost 4 bases and J 4 bases, leaving 7 bases between the germline ends. CDR3 region: CASSLQAYGYTF. Written as DNA, the CDR3 is TGTGCCAGCAGCCTACAGGCCTATGGCTACACCTTC. The whole variable domain, remainder taken from reference TRBV3-1 and TRBJ1-2, is DTAVSQTPKYLVTQMGNDKSIKCEQNLGHDTMYWYKQDSKKFLKIMFSYNNKELIINETVPNRFSPKSPDKAHLNLHINSLELGDSAVYFCASSLQAYGYTFGSGTRLTVV.

This clonotype has only a few counts. V and J are TRBV7-9 and TRBJ2-5, with 8 bases identical to TRBD2. Trimming at V came to 5 bases and at J to 5 bases, leaving 10 bases not matched to a gene. This CDR3 has 15 amino acids. Germline V lookup: CDR1 SEHNR, CDR2 FQNEAQ (reference sequence). The DNA of the CDR3 is TGTGCCAGCAGCGGACGAGCGGGAGAATCTGAGACCCAGTACTTC. Its protein product is CASSGRAGESETQYF.

This clonotype was recorded at least ten times. The chain couples TRBV7-9 to TRBJ1-1, with no clear D. The germline CDR1 and CDR2 sequences are SEHNR and FQNEAQ (reference sequence). This CDR3 comprises 14 residues. V lost 3 bases and J 1 base, leaving 9 bases between the germline ends. The CDR3 protein is CASSFARENTEAFF. CDR3 nucleotide sequence: TGTGCCAGCAGCTTCGCAAGAGAGAACACTGAAGCTTTCTTT.

J is TRBJ1-3 and V is TRBV7-2; possibly TRBD1 for D (5 bases). Germline-derived CDR1 and CDR2 are SGHTA and FQGNSA. The CDR3 loop spans 15 amino acids. V was trimmed by 2 bases and J by 3 bases, leaving 11 bases between them. CDR3 amino acids: CASSLLRGGGNTIYF. CDR3 DNA sequence: TGTGCCAGCAGCTTATTAAGGGGCGGTGGAAACACCATATATTTT.

This clonotype was found a few times. The chain recombines TRBV20-1 with TRBJ2-7; 13 bases are a match to TRBD2. Germline CDR1 DFQATT, CDR2 SNEGSKA (reference sequence). With 3 bases clipped from V and 6 bases from J, the junction kept 5 bases outside the gene matches. The CDR3 consists of 14 residues. CDR3 nucleotides: TGCAGTGCTAGGAGGACTAGCGGGAGCCGCGAGCAGTACTTC. It codes for CSARRTSGSREQYF.

V and J are TRBV12-3 or TRBV12-4 and TRBJ2-4; possible D gene TRBD1, 5 bases. This CDR3 is built from 16 residues. V was shortened by 3 bases and J by 1 base, with 13 bases between the two germline ends. CDR3 region: CASSLVNKGAKNIQYF. CDR3 DNA sequence: TGTGCCAGCAGTTTGGTCAACAAGGGGGCCAAAAACATTCAGTACTTC.

The table lists this clonotype with a few counts. This chain joins TRBV4-2 and TRBJ2-6, with D hard to call. Per germline, CDR1 LGHNA and CDR2 YNFKEQ. CDR3 length: 17 residues. Trimming stripped 3 bases from V and 0 bases from J, with 12 bases between. The DNA of the CDR3 is TGTGCCAGCAGCCAGTCCACTGTCAACTCTGGGGCCAACGTCCTGACTTTC. Amino acid sequence: CASSQSTVNSGANVLTF.

The table lists this clonotype with a few counts. The V and J genes are TRBV4-2 and TRBJ1-1; maybe TRBD1 (5 bases). Germline V CDR1 and CDR2: LGHNA, YNFKEQ. This CDR3 has 16 amino acids. Between the trimmed V and J ends, which lost 1 base and 0 bases, there was a span of 12 bases. The CDR3 DNA sequence: TGTGCCAGCAGCCAAGCGGCGGGGGGGATGAACACTGAAGCTTTCTTT. This encodes CASSQAAGGMNTEAFF.

In its sample, this clonotype was seen many times. The chain couples TRBV10-3 to TRBJ2-7; 8 bases match TRBD1. The J segment lost 2 bases and the V segment lost 7 bases, leaving 4 bases of the junction unmatched. Per germline, CDR1 ENHRY and CDR2 SYGVKD. The CDR3 totals 13 residues. The CDR3 is CAIMGQATYEQYF. CDR3 nucleotide sequence: TGTGCCATCATGGGACAGGCTACCTACGAGCAGTACTTC.

This chain joins TRBV11-2 and TRBJ2-3; 7 bases are a match to TRBD1. Germline CDR1 and CDR2: SGHAT and FQNNGV. The CDR3 length is 18 residues. V lost 6 bases and J lost 0; bases outside the gene matches: 15. The CDR3 sequence is CASSSRGWGRLSTDTQYF. The CDR3 nucleotides are TGTGCCAGCAGTTCCAGGGGGTGGGGACGACTTAGCACAGATACGCAGTATTTT.

This clonotype appeared a few times. J is TRBJ2-4 and V is TRBV2, with 11 bases matching TRBD1. Trimming removed 5 bases from V and 5 bases from J; junction bases left unmatched: 5. The CDR3 loop spans 15 amino acids. Looked up from germline, CDR1 is SNHLY and CDR2 is FYNNEI. The DNA for the CDR3 is TGTGCCAGCAGTAAGGACAGGGGGCGGCAAAACATTCAGTACTTC. This codes for CASSKDRGRQNIQYF.

The chain employs TRBV12-3 or TRBV12-4 and TRBJ2-7, with TRBD1 matching over 11 bases. Unmatched junction bases numbered 14, after V lost 5 bases and J lost 5 bases. The CDR3 sequence is 17 residues long. CDR3 sequence reads: CASSLSGTGGSRDEQYF. The DNA of the CDR3 is TGTGCCAGCAGTCTCTCCGGGACAGGGGGTTCTAGAGACGAGCAGTACTTC.

This clonotype has ten or more counts. V gene TRBV10-3 combines with J gene TRBJ1-5, with D hard to call. V gave up 3 bases and J gave up 4 bases, with 10 bases separating them. Per the germline V gene, CDR1 is ENHRY and CDR2 is SYGVKD. The CDR3 totals 14 residues. DNA for the CDR3: TGTGCCATCAGTGACGGAGGTGGGAATCAGCCCCAGCATTTT. Translated, it gives CAISDGGGNQPQHF.

This clonotype appeared a few times. The chain links TRBV10-3 to TRBJ2-1; TRBD2 aligns across 7 bases. Germline loops: CDR1 ENHRY, CDR2 SYGVKD. The V segment lost 8 bases and the J segment 7 bases; nucleotides outside the gene matches: 20. This CDR3 contains 17 residues. The DNA of the CDR3 is TGTGCCATCTCGCCGGGGCGGGGAGCGGGGACTTCAAATGAGCAGTTCTTC. Translated, it gives CAISPGRGAGTSNEQFF.

V gene TRBV5-1 combines with J gene TRBJ2-1, with 10 bases aligning to TRBD2. V trimming: 6 bases; J trimming: 5 bases; junction bases outside the gene matches: 5. Germline values: CDR1 SGHRS, CDR2 YFSETQ. The CDR3 extends over 14 amino acids. In DNA, the CDR3 is TGCGCCAGCAAGATACTAGCGGGGAACAATGAGCAGTTCTTC. It translates to CASKILAGNNEQFF.

This clonotype was observed a handful of times. The chain has TRBV5-1 and TRBJ1-1; perhaps TRBD1 as D (5 bases). Germline CDR1 SGHRS, CDR2 YFSETQ. Trimming removed 0 bases from V and 2 bases from J, with 11 bases in between. The CDR3 totals 15 residues. CDR3 sequence reads: CASSLARDSNTEAFF. In DNA form, the CDR3 reads TGCGCCAGCAGCTTGGCCCGGGACTCCAACACTGAAGCTTTCTTT.

This clonotype was counted ten times or more. J is TRBJ2-7 and V is TRBV5-6; 8 bases line up with TRBD1. The CDR3 loop spans 17 amino acids. The germline CDR1 and CDR2 sequences are SGHDT and YYEEEE. V shed 0 bases and J 1 base; nucleotides not matched to a gene: 9. The CDR3 sequence is CASSLVAGTGQSYEQYF. Written as DNA, the CDR3 is TGTGCCAGCAGCTTGGTGGCTGGGACAGGACAGTCCTACGAGCAGTACTTC.

This clonotype was counted only a few times. This chain links TRBV28 with TRBJ1-3, with unresolved D. The germline V gene has CDR1 MDHEN and CDR2 SYDVKM. CDR3 size: 13 residues. V was trimmed by 6 bases and J by 7 bases, leaving 13 bases between them. The CDR3 DNA reads TGTGCCAGCAGCTCCCCTCGACTGAACACCATATATTTT. Its translation is CASSSPRLNTIYF. The full variable domain, with the rest looked up from reference TRBV28 and TRBJ1-3, is DVKVTQSSRYLVKRTGEKVFLECVQDMDHENMFWYRQDPGLGLRLIYFSYDVKMKEKGDIPEGYSVSREKKERFSLILESASTNQTSMYLCASSSPRLNTIYFGEGSWLTVV.

The chain carries TRBV9 and TRBJ2-3, with D possibly being TRBD2 (5 bases). Germline CDR1 reads SGDLS; CDR2 reads YYNGEE. This CDR3 is 17 amino acids long. V was shortened by 5 bases and J by 6 bases, with 25 bases between the two germline ends. DNA for the CDR3: TGTGCCAGCAGTGTCGTTGGACGGACTCGCGAAATGGATACGCAGTATTTT. This codes for CASSVVGRTREMDTQYF.

The CDR3 bases are TGCAGTGCCAAAGGACAGGGGAGAAGGGAGCAGTACTTC. This translates into CSAKGQGRREQYF. The chain is built from TRBV20-1 and TRBJ2-7; 9 bases are a match to TRBD1. There are 13 residues in the CDR3. After removal of 6 bases from V and 7 bases from J, the junction contained 10 bases not matched to a gene. Looked up from germline, CDR1 is DFQATT and CDR2 is SNEGSKA (reference sequence).

The chain combines TRBV7-2 with TRBJ1-5; D possibly corresponds to TRBD1 (5 bases). Per the germline V gene, CDR1 is SGHTA and CDR2 is FQGNSA. V was clipped by 1 base and J by 4 bases, with 14 bases between them. The CDR3 contains 16 residues. The CDR3 nucleotides are TGTGCCAGCAGCTTAGGGGGGAGGGGTGGGAATCAGCCCCAGCATTTT. Residues: CASSLGGRGGNQPQHF. The full variable domain, with the rest looked up from reference TRBV7-2 and TRBJ1-5, is GAGVSQSPSNKVTEKGKDVELRCDPISGHTALYWYRQSLGQGLEFLIYFQGNSAPDKSGLPSDRFSAERTGGSVSTLTIQRTQQEDSAVYLCASSLGGRGGNQPQHFGDGTRLSIL.

This clonotype has a count of ten or more. The chain combines TRBV28 with TRBJ2-5; 7 bases are a match to TRBD2. Germline V gene lookup returns CDR1 MDHEN and CDR2 SYDVKM. Trimming removed 5 bases from V and 3 bases from J; junction bases left unmatched: 9. The CDR3 has 15 residues. Here the CDR3 reads CASSLYRDYEETQYF. The CDR3 DNA sequence: TGTGCCAGCAGTCTCTACCGGGACTACGAAGAGACCCAGTACTTC.

This clonotype was found a few times. The chain joins TRBV20-1 to TRBJ2-3; D remains unclear. V shed 2 bases and J shed 4 bases, with 16 bases lying between them. The CDR3 loop spans 15 amino acids. Germline CDR1 reads DFQATT; CDR2 reads SNEGSKA (reference sequence). CDR3 nucleotide sequence: TGCAGTGCTAGATCCGGGCTGCCAGGTGCAGATACGCAGTATTTT. It encodes CSARSGLPGADTQYF.

V usage is TRBV7-6 and J usage is TRBJ2-1; D remains ambiguous. V shed 2 bases and J shed 6 bases, with 11 bases lying between them. The CDR3 loop spans 14 amino acids. Looked up from germline, CDR1 is SGHVS and CDR2 is FNYEAQ. The CDR3 nucleotides are TGTGCCAGCAGCTTAATGTCGAGGCCCAATGAGCAGTTCTTC. It codes for CASSLMSRPNEQFF.